Following are 6 T cell receptor beta chains from one sample sequenced in a study of OX40 agonist ivuxolimab in advanced cancers. The library was produced with the immunoSEQ multiplex PCR assay. TCRdb's version of the immuneACCESS table is confined to in-frame rearrangements and falls short of the full clone set. An unresolved V gene accounts for under half of the shortfall where checked; the remainder is of unknown origin. Present in this sample are 68,000 or so clones, 70% to 85% of which were seen just once. Together, the top ten hold about 11% of the sample. The sample here was CD4+ or CD8+ T cells sorted from blood, taken in a trial of the OX40 agonist ivuxolimab. The receptor source for this set is an adult with an advanced solid tumor such as melanoma, head and neck, liver or kidney cancer.

This rearrangement joins TRBV6-5 to TRBJ1-1; D unresolved. With 2 bases removed from V and 2 bases from J, the gap between germline ends came to 6 bases. Per germline, CDR1 MNHEY and CDR2 SVGAGI. The CDR3 consists of 13 residues. The DNA of the CDR3 is TGTGCCAGCAGTTACAGGCAAAACACTGAAGCTTTCTTT. This gives the protein CASSYRQNTEAFF.

The chain uses TRBV28 and TRBJ2-3; the D gene is possibly TRBD2 (6 bases). Trimming cost V 5 bases and J 6 bases, with 18 bases left between them. Per germline, CDR1 MDHEN and CDR2 SYDVKM. This CDR3 is 15 amino acids long. The CDR3 DNA reads as TGTGCCAGCAGTCCCGGGGGTTCCGAGGCGGATACGCAGTATTTT. Amino acids: CASSPGGSEADTQYF.

The rearrangement joins TRBV6-5 to TRBJ2-5; the match to TRBD2 covers 11 bases. With 1 base clipped from V and 4 bases from J, the junction kept 2 bases outside the gene matches. Looked up from germline, CDR1 is MNHEY and CDR2 is SVGAGI. The CDR3 consists of 15 residues. CDR3 sequence: CASSYLAGGTETQYF. The CDR3 coding sequence is TGTGCCAGCAGTTACTTAGCGGGGGGGACAGAGACCCAGTACTTC.

The chain recombines TRBV7-8 with TRBJ2-1; 7 bases match TRBD1. V gave up 6 bases and J gave up 2 bases; unmatched junction bases: 7. Germline CDR1 is SGHVS and CDR2 is FQNEAQ. The CDR3 runs 15 residues. CDR3 DNA sequence: TGTGCCAGCAGGCGAGACAGGGAAACCTACAATGAGCAGTTCTTC. Translated, it gives CASRRDRETYNEQFF. Drawing the rest from reference TRBV7-8 and TRBJ2-1, the complete variable domain is GAGVSQSPRYKVAKRGQDVALRCDPISGHVSLFWYQQALGQGPEFLTYFQNEAQLDKSGLPSDRFFAERPEGSVSTLKIQRTQQEDSAVYLCASRRDRETYNEQFFGPGTRLTVL.

This chain uses TRBV15 with TRBJ1-1; D is uncertain. Germline CDR1 LNHNV, CDR2 YYDKDF (reference sequence). Trimming took 1 base from V and 11 from J, leaving 14 bases between them. This CDR3 region has 13 residues. The CDR3 DNA reads TGTGCCACCAGCAGAGCTTTTGGGGAAGGCGCTTTCTTT. As protein: CATSRAFGEGAFF.

The chain combines TRBV6-1 with TRBJ2-7; maybe TRBD2 (5 bases). The germline CDR1 and CDR2 sequences are MNHNS and SASEGT. Trimming cost V 2 bases and J 5 bases, with 19 bases left between them. CDR3 size: 16 residues. The CDR3 is CASSEWVSWGAHEQYF. The DNA for the CDR3 is TGTGCCAGCAGTGAATGGGTGTCTTGGGGAGCCCACGAGCAGTACTTC.